This section outlines one T cell receptor beta chain sequence together with its context. The entry originates in a study of shared T cell receptors in the human thymus. Unmatched junction bases numbered 3, after V lost 0 bases and J lost 4 bases. Germline lookup yields CDR1 MDHEN and CDR2 SYDVKM. CDR3 length: 15 residues. Method: immunoSEQ multiplex PCR; TCRdb's copy keeps in-frame clones and lacks some. The sample has some 640,000 clones, around 87% seen once. The same data also went into a second study, on human thymus T cells.

Sequencing used thymocytes. The sequence was collected from a boy younger than two with a congenital heart defect. The genes are TRBV28 and TRBJ1-2; 9 bases match TRBD1. The CDR3 spells CASSLCTGGGYGYTF. DNA of the CDR3: TGTGCCAGCAGTTTATGTACAGGGGGCGGCTATGGCTACACCTTC.